This entry is about one T cell receptor (beta chain). Here immunoSEQ multiplex PCR was the method, and the copy in TCRdb shows in-frame clones only, minus some. The sample shows approximately 300,000 clones, around nine tenths of them seen only once. Individuals drawn from around 24 US areas were roughly 18 to 95 years old. The data stem from a study of blood T cell repertoires in COVID-19. The V and J ends lost 4 bases and 6 bases, in that order; junction bases with no gene match: 2. The CDR3 totals 13 residues. CDR1 and CDR2 (germline): SGHRS, YFSETQ. The sequence was collected from a man aged 60 to 69 who had recovered from COVID-19. The rearrangement uses TRBV5-1 and TRBJ2-1; 9 bases agree with TRBD1. The sequenced material came from PBMCs or T cells enriched from blood (not recorded which). CDR3 bases: TGCGCCAGCAGCGGGACAGGGATCAATGAGCAGTTCTTC. Protein sequence: CASSGTGINEQFF.